These 26 T cell receptor beta chains share one sample of origin, sequenced in a study of PD-1 blockade in classical Hodgkin lymphoma. Autologous stem cell transplantation was followed by relapse in every patient, and brentuximab vedotin exposure varied. Produced via immunoSEQ multiplex PCR; TCRdb's table is partial and in-frame only. The sample contains around 66,000 clones, around 89% of which appear only once. Sequences were derived from peripheral blood mononuclear cells (PBMCs), sampled at baseline. The origin of the receptors is a human donor with classical Hodgkin lymphoma.

This chain uses TRBV14 with TRBJ2-3; D may be TRBD2 (6 bases). In germline, CDR1 is SGHDN, CDR2 FVKESK. V was trimmed by 0 bases and J by 0 bases, leaving 13 bases between them. The CDR3 length is 17 residues. The CDR3 DNA reads TGTGCCAGCAGCCAAGATGCGGCGGGAACTAGCACAGATACGCAGTATTTT. Translating gives CASSQDAAGTSTDTQYF.

The rearrangement links TRBV4-1 to TRBJ1-2; TRBD1 is a possible D gene (5 bases). The CDR3 loop spans 15 amino acids. V lost 0 bases and J 6 bases, leaving 14 bases between the germline ends. The germline V gene encodes CDR1 MGHRA and CDR2 YSYEKL. CDR3 DNA: TGCGCCAGCAGCCAAGATCTAGGAACAGGTGATGGCTACACCTTC. Its protein is CASSQDLGTGDGYTF.

The chain has TRBV30 and TRBJ2-5, with 7 bases lining up with TRBD2. Germline V CDR1 and CDR2: GTSNPN, SVGIG (reference sequence). V shed 2 bases and J 7 bases; nucleotides not matched to a gene: 13. The CDR3 sequence is 15 residues long. This CDR3 reads CAWSQAGLTGGTQYF. The CDR3 DNA sequence: TGTGCCTGGAGTCAGGCAGGGCTCACGGGGGGGACCCAGTACTTC.

The CDR3 sequence: CASSPNTGELFF. CDR3 sequence (DNA): TGTGCCAGCAGTCCTAATACCGGGGAGCTGTTTTTT. The chain couples TRBV27 to TRBJ2-2; D remains ambiguous. From germline, CDR1 is MNHEY and CDR2 SMNVEV (reference sequence). CDR3 length: 12 amino acids. Trimming took 5 bases from V and 5 from J, leaving 6 bases between them.

The chain is built from TRBV20-1 and TRBJ1-1; D gene unclear. This CDR3 comprises 11 residues. CDR1 is DFQATT and CDR2 is SNEGSKA in the germline V gene (reference sequence). V was clipped by 2 bases and J by 2 bases, with 3 bases between them. The CDR3 loop is CSARSNTEAFF. CDR3 bases: TGCAGTGCTAGAAGTAACACTGAAGCTTTCTTT.

The chain couples TRBV6-6 to TRBJ1-5; D is unresolved. CDR3 size: 11 residues. Trimming left V 2 bases short and J 5 bases short, with 1 base between. The germline CDR1 and CDR2 sequences are MNHNY and SVGAGI (reference sequence). The CDR3 nucleotides are TGTGCCAGCAGTTACGATCAGCCCCAGCATTTT. It translates to CASSYDQPQHF.

This CDR3 reads CASTPTGEGQPQHF. The CDR3 nucleotides read TGTGCCAGCACTCCGACAGGGGAAGGTCAGCCCCAGCATTTT. This chain links TRBV6-6 with TRBJ1-5; 8 bases fit TRBD1. Per the germline V gene, CDR1 is MNHNY and CDR2 is SVGAGI (reference sequence). V trimming: 7 bases; J trimming: 6 bases; junction bases outside the gene matches: 8. The CDR3 contains 14 residues.

This sequence joins TRBV7-8 and TRBJ1-1; 8 bases are a match to TRBD1. The CDR3 totals 15 residues. The germline V gene encodes CDR1 SGHVS and CDR2 FQNEAQ. V lost 3 bases, J lost 2 bases, and 5 bases stayed unmatched. DNA of the CDR3: TGTGCCAGCAGCTTTGGAGACAGGGGAAACACTGAAGCTTTCTTT. It codes for CASSFGDRGNTEAFF.

The chain links TRBV29-1 to TRBJ1-1; perhaps TRBD1 as D (5 bases). Germline V gives CDR1 SQVTM, CDR2 ANQGSEA. Trimming stripped 4 bases from V and 3 bases from J, with 15 bases between. The CDR3 contains 14 residues. The CDR3 loop is CSVGGGKRDTEAFF. CDR3 coding DNA: TGCAGCGTTGGGGGGGGAAAAAGGGACACTGAAGCTTTCTTT.

The chain has TRBV7-2 and TRBJ1-5; D unresolved. The germline CDR1 and CDR2 sequences are SGHTA and FQGNSA. The CDR3 contains 14 residues. Trimming pared 1 base from V and 6 bases from J, leaving 10 bases between. This CDR3 is CASSLGQNPQPQHF. The CDR3 region has the DNA TGTGCCAGCAGCTTAGGGCAAAACCCTCAGCCCCAGCATTTT.

This chain connects TRBV6-5 to TRBJ1-1; no firm D call. The CDR3 covers 14 residues. CDR1 is MNHEY, CDR2 SVGAGI, per germline. Trimming cost V 1 base and J 1 base, with 7 bases left between them. The chain's CDR3 is CASSYFLENTEAFF. CDR3 nucleotide sequence: TGTGCCAGCAGTTACTTTTTGGAGAACACTGAAGCTTTCTTT.

V is TRBV5-6 and J is TRBJ1-1, with 7 bases lining up with TRBD1. The J segment lost 11 bases and the V segment lost 4 bases, leaving 8 bases of the junction unmatched. Germline V gene data show CDR1 as SGHDT and CDR2 as YYEEEE. CDR3 length: 12 residues. CDR3 sequence reads: CASSLPPGGAFF. In DNA form, the CDR3 reads TGTGCCAGCAGCCTCCCACCAGGGGGGGCTTTCTTT.

The rearrangement uses TRBV7-9 and TRBJ2-1; D is possibly TRBD1 or TRBD2 (5 bases each). The CDR3 has 15 residues. From germline, CDR1 is SEHNR and CDR2 FQNEAQ (reference sequence). V was clipped by 3 bases and J by 9 bases, with 18 bases between them. CDR3 amino acids: CASSFRDPGPGEQFF. The DNA for the CDR3 is TGTGCCAGCAGCTTCCGGGACCCAGGCCCGGGTGAGCAGTTCTTC.

This chain uses TRBV5-1 with TRBJ2-2; TRBD1 agrees at 7 bases. The V gene end was trimmed by 4 bases and the J gene end by 3 bases; junction bases not matched to a gene: 6. Germline values: CDR1 SGHRS, CDR2 YFSETQ. The CDR3 loop spans 15 amino acids. The CDR3 DNA reads as TGCGCCAGCAGCCGCCGGACAGGCGACACCGGGGAGCTGTTTTTT. The encoded protein is CASSRRTGDTGELFF.

This clone has only a few counts. The chain couples TRBV2 to TRBJ2-7; no clear D. CDR3 length: 13 amino acids. With 6 bases removed from V and 5 bases from J, the gap between germline ends came to 14 bases. CDR1 and CDR2 from the germline V gene are SNHLY and FYNNEI. The CDR3 reads CASRGEGFHEQYF. The CDR3 coding sequence is TGTGCCAGCAGGGGTGAAGGGTTCCACGAGCAGTACTTC.

This clone was counted a single time. The chain links TRBV5-4 to TRBJ1-2, with a possible D match to TRBD1 (5 bases). The CDR3 loop spans 14 amino acids. From germline, CDR1 is SGHNT and CDR2 YYREEE (reference sequence). Trimming took off 4 bases at V and 2 bases at J, with 12 bases between the two ends. CDR3 DNA: TGTGCCAGCAGCGATGGGACGGTGAACTATGGCTACACCTTC. It yields the protein CASSDGTVNYGYTF.

The J gene is TRBJ2-5, the V gene TRBV19, with 7 nucleotides matching TRBD1. The V and J ends lost 3 bases and 1 base, in that order; junction bases with no gene match: 2. Germline V lookup: CDR1 LNHDA, CDR2 SQIVND (reference sequence). The CDR3 totals 14 residues. CDR3 sequence (DNA): TGTGCCAGTAGTATCGGGGACAGCCAAGAGACCCAGTACTTC. Its protein is CASSIGDSQETQYF.

This clone showed up just a few times. J is TRBJ1-3 and V is TRBV6-1; D is uncertain. Germline CDR1 MNHNS, CDR2 SASEGT. The V gene lost 3 bases and the J gene lost 3 bases, with 6 bases spanning the gap. The CDR3 extends over 13 amino acids. This CDR3 reads CASSDGVGNTIYF. In nucleotides, the CDR3 is TGTGCCAGCAGTGACGGGGTTGGAAACACCATATATTTT.

This clone was recorded a few times. The rearrangement joins TRBV30 to TRBJ2-2; 8 bases line up with TRBD1. Trimming cost V 5 bases and J 1 base; bases outside gene matches: 6. Germline V gene data show CDR1 as GTSNPN and CDR2 as SVGIG (reference sequence). This CDR3 is 15 amino acids long. CDR3 loop: CAWQTGELNTGELFF. The CDR3 DNA reads TGTGCCTGGCAGACAGGGGAACTGAACACCGGGGAGCTGTTTTTT.

The rearrangement uses TRBV21-1 and TRBJ2-7; the table calls TRBD2, which could not be checked here. TRBV21-1 is annotated as a pseudogene. The CDR3 length is 13 residues. In nucleotides, the CDR3 is TGTGCCAGCAGCTTCCGAGGGCTCTACGAGCAGTACTTC. Residues: CASSFRGLYEQYF.

The gene calls are TRBV19 and TRBJ1-6; D is undetermined. The V gene lost 5 bases and the J gene lost 5 bases, with 13 bases spanning the gap. CDR3 length: 15 residues. Germline values: CDR1 LNHDA, CDR2 SQIVND (reference sequence). As DNA, the CDR3 is TGTGCCAGTAGTTCTACCTTTGGGGATAATTCACCCCTCCACTTT. Translating gives CASSSTFGDNSPLHF.

The chain is built from TRBV5-1 and TRBJ2-5; 8 nucleotides match TRBD2. CDR1 and CDR2 from the germline V gene are SGHRS and YFSETQ. V was clipped by 6 bases and J by 5 bases; unmatched bases: 12. The CDR3 is 15 residues long. CDR3 amino acids: CASILGSGGVETQYF. The DNA of the CDR3 is TGCGCCAGCATATTGGGCAGCGGGGGAGTGGAGACCCAGTACTTC.

The table lists this clone with a count of one. J is TRBJ2-2 and V is TRBV29-1, with D hard to call. Germline-derived CDR1 and CDR2 are SQVTM and ANQGSEA. V shed 0 bases and J shed 2 bases, with 7 bases lying between them. This CDR3 has 14 residues. The CDR3 is CSVEDQTNTGELFF. CDR3 nucleotide sequence: TGCAGCGTTGAAGATCAAACCAACACCGGGGAGCTGTTTTTT.

The V gene is TRBV30, the J gene TRBJ1-6; D gene ambiguous. This CDR3 is built from 13 residues. V lost 1 base and J lost 9, with 10 bases in between. Germline CDR1 is GTSNPN and CDR2 is SVGIG (reference sequence). The chain's CDR3 is CAWSAGPSSPLHF. The CDR3 coding sequence is TGTGCCTGGAGTGCCGGGCCTAGTTCACCCCTCCACTTT.

The rearrangement links TRBV28 to TRBJ2-7; no clear D. The CDR3 extends over 15 amino acids. Germline CDR1 and CDR2: MDHEN and SYDVKM. V was shortened by 2 bases and J by 2 bases, with 13 bases between the two germline ends. The chain's CDR3 is CASSLVPGLPYEQYF. Here the CDR3 DNA reads TGTGCCAGCAGTTTAGTGCCAGGCCTACCCTACGAGCAGTACTTC.

This chain connects TRBV11-3 to TRBJ2-7, with D possibly matching TRBD1 (6 bases). CDR3 length equals 13 residues. Germline V CDR1 and CDR2: SGHNT, YENEEA. V was trimmed by 5 bases and J by 6 bases, leaving 14 bases between them. This CDR3 reads CASSRNREGEQYF. The CDR3 nucleotides read TGTGCCAGCAGCCGCAACAGGGAAGGCGAGCAGTACTTC.